The 24 T cell receptor beta chains below were found in one sample sequenced in a study of identifying expanded T cells in peripheral blood. Profiling relied on immunoSEQ multiplex PCR, and the TCRdb table lists in-frame clones only, not all of them. The data hold tens of thousands of clones, with over 80% observed a single time. The sample comprised blood. The source of these receptors is a person between 18 and 75 years old in good health.

This rearrangement joins TRBV29-1 to TRBJ2-1; TRBD1 matches at 8 bases. Germline V CDR1 and CDR2: SQVTM, ANQGSEA. The CDR3 has 12 residues. V lost 7 bases to trimming and J lost 7 bases; unmatched junction nucleotides: 6. The CDR3 DNA reads as TGCAGCGCATGGACAGGGTTGAATGAGCAGTTCTTC. Amino acid sequence: CSAWTGLNEQFF.

This sequence joins TRBV6-5 and TRBJ2-2, with D unresolved. This CDR3 contains 15 residues. V dropped 6 bases and J dropped 3 bases, with 14 bases sitting between them. Germline CDR1 MNHEY, CDR2 SVGAGI. The CDR3 DNA sequence: TGTGCCAGCAGCCTTCAAGGCCGCGACACCGGGGAGCTGTTTTTT. The encoded protein is CASSLQGRDTGELFF.

The chain uses TRBV27 and TRBJ2-1, with TRBD2 matching 8 bases. V dropped 2 bases and J dropped 5; count of bases not matched to a gene: 2. The germline CDR1 and CDR2 sequences are MNHEY and SMNVEV (reference sequence). The CDR3 covers 14 residues. This chain's CDR3 is CASSLRRGDNEQFF. The CDR3 bases are TGTGCCAGCAGTTTACGGCGGGGGGACAATGAGCAGTTCTTC.

The J gene is TRBJ2-7, the V gene TRBV7-2; 8 bases map to TRBD1. With 5 bases clipped from V and 1 base from J, the junction kept 7 bases outside the gene matches. Looked up from germline, CDR1 is SGHTA and CDR2 is FQGNSA. There are 15 residues in the CDR3. The DNA of the CDR3 is TGTGCCAGCAGCCTACAGGGGGTTGGTTCCTACGAGCAGTACTTC. This gives the protein CASSLQGVGSYEQYF. Using reference TRBV7-2 and TRBJ2-7 for the parts outside the CDR3, the full variable domain is GAGVSQSPSNKVTEKGKDVELRCDPISGHTALYWYRQSLGQGLEFLIYFQGNSAPDKSGLPSDRFSAERTGGSVSTLTIQRTQQEDSAVYLCASSLQGVGSYEQYFGPGTRLTVT.

This clone showed up just a few times. This chain joins TRBV5-4 and TRBJ2-6, with D uncertain. The CDR3 consists of 16 residues. The V end was cut by 4 bases, the J end by 0 bases, with 11 bases between. Germline values: CDR1 SGHNT, CDR2 YYREEE (reference sequence). The CDR3 is CASSRIGFSGANVLTF. In DNA form, the CDR3 reads TGTGCCAGCAGCCGAATTGGGTTCTCTGGGGCCAACGTCCTGACTTTC.

This clone showed up just once. The chain combines TRBV30 with TRBJ2-7; D perhaps matches TRBD2 (5 bases). The ends were cut back, 3 bases at V and 0 bases at J, with 12 bases in the middle. CDR1 and CDR2 from the germline V gene are GTSNPN and SVGIG (reference sequence). The CDR3 covers 14 residues. This CDR3 reads CAWSQSGISYEQYF. Here the CDR3 DNA reads TGTGCCTGGAGCCAGAGCGGAATCTCCTACGAGCAGTACTTC. The complete variable domain, with remaining parts taken from reference TRBV30 and TRBJ2-7, reads SQTIHQWPATLVQPVGSPLSLECTVEGTSNPNLYWYRQAAGRGLQLLFYSVGIGQISSEVPQNLSASRPQDRQFILSSKKLLLSDSGFYLCAWSQSGISYEQYFGPGTRLTVT.

V usage is TRBV7-6 and J usage is TRBJ2-7; 7 bases align to TRBD2. V lost 1 base to trimming and J lost 0 bases; unmatched junction nucleotides: 9. CDR3 length: 17 residues. Germline-derived CDR1 and CDR2 are SGHVS and FNYEAQ. CDR3 protein: CASSLDSGPLSSYEQYF. In DNA, the CDR3 is TGTGCCAGCAGCTTAGATAGCGGGCCTCTTAGCTCCTACGAGCAGTACTTC.

The chain couples TRBV9 to TRBJ2-5, with D perhaps TRBD1 (6 bases). The CDR3 is 14 residues long. V was trimmed by 0 bases and J by 4 bases, leaving 10 bases between them. The germline V gene encodes CDR1 SGDLS and CDR2 YYNGEE. The CDR3 nucleotides read TGTGCCAGCAGCGTAGGTGCGGACAGAGAGACCCAGTACTTC. Translated: CASSVGADRETQYF.

The chain combines TRBV4-3 with TRBJ2-1; TRBD2 aligns across 10 bases. With V trimmed by 2 bases and J by 4 bases, 5 bases remained unmatched. This CDR3 has 16 residues. Germline V gives CDR1 LGHNA, CDR2 YSLEER. CDR3 in amino acids: CASSQLAGEAYNEQFF. CDR3 bases: TGCGCCAGCAGCCAACTAGCGGGAGAGGCTTACAATGAGCAGTTCTTC.

The V call is TRBV7-2, the J call TRBJ2-7, with 7 bases aligning to TRBD1. J was trimmed by 6 bases and V by 3 bases; bases with no gene match: 2. CDR3 size: 12 residues. Looked up from germline, CDR1 is SGHTA and CDR2 is FQGNSA. The CDR3 here is CASSFPGGEQYF. The DNA of the CDR3 is TGTGCCAGCAGCTTTCCAGGGGGCGAGCAGTACTTC.

The chain employs TRBV28 and TRBJ2-7; 7 bases are a match to TRBD1. After removal of 3 bases from V and 8 bases from J, the junction contained 10 bases not matched to a gene. The CDR3 is made up of 14 amino acids. Germline values: CDR1 MDHEN, CDR2 SYDVKM. CDR3 DNA sequence: TGTGCCAGCAGTTTTAATTTGCAGGGGGTCAAGCAGTACTTC. This gives the protein CASSFNLQGVKQYF.

The chain employs TRBV11-2 and TRBJ1-2, with D possibly being TRBD1 (5 bases). The CDR3 is 15 amino acids. V was shortened by 5 bases and J by 4 bases, with 17 bases between the two germline ends. The V gene's germline CDR1 is SGHAT and CDR2 FQNNGV. CDR3 protein: CASSRLGAGFYGYTF. CDR3 bases: TGTGCCAGCAGCCGCTTAGGGGCAGGGTTCTATGGCTACACCTTC.

This chain connects TRBV28 to TRBJ2-3; TRBD1 agrees at 8 bases. J lost 0 bases, V lost 4 bases, and 6 bases had no gene match. The CDR3 runs to 16 residues. Germline CDR1 MDHEN, CDR2 SYDVKM. The CDR3, as DNA: TGTGCCAGCAGTTCACCCAGGGGGCCTAGCACAGATACGCAGTATTTT. It translates to CASSSPRGPSTDTQYF. The full variable domain, its missing parts supplied by reference TRBV28 and TRBJ2-3, is DVKVTQSSRYLVKRTGEKVFLECVQDMDHENMFWYRQDPGLGLRLIYFSYDVKMKEKGDIPEGYSVSREKKERFSLILESASTNQTSMYLCASSSPRGPSTDTQYFGPGTRLTVL.

The table lists this clone with a count of one. The chain uses TRBV28 and TRBJ1-1; 10 bases map to TRBD1. Germline assignment: CDR1 MDHEN and CDR2 SYDVKM. With 2 bases clipped from V and 3 bases from J, the junction kept 6 bases outside the gene matches. CDR3 length: 16 residues. The CDR3 sequence: CASSLAGTGEDTEAFF. In DNA form, the CDR3 reads TGTGCCAGCAGTTTAGCAGGGACAGGGGAAGACACTGAAGCTTTCTTT. Full variable domain (missing parts from reference TRBV28 and TRBJ1-1): DVKVTQSSRYLVKRTGEKVFLECVQDMDHENMFWYRQDPGLGLRLIYFSYDVKMKEKGDIPEGYSVSREKKERFSLILESASTNQTSMYLCASSLAGTGEDTEAFFGQGTRLTVV.

This clone was recorded a few times. V usage is TRBV28 and J usage is TRBJ2-2; TRBD1 is a possible D gene (5 bases). CDR1 and CDR2 (germline): MDHEN, SYDVKM. V was clipped by 7 bases and J by 6 bases, with 18 bases between them. This CDR3 is built from 15 residues. In DNA, the CDR3 is TGTGCCAGCACCTTACCCAGGGAAAGGGCCGGGGAGCTGTTTTTT. Protein product: CASTLPRERAGELFF.

With regard to this clone: The sample holds other DNA sequences that translate to the same CDR3. The genes are TRBV9 and TRBJ2-3, with a possible D match to TRBD2 (6 bases). This CDR3 comprises 15 residues. V lost 0 bases and J lost 1, with 9 bases in between. CDR1 is SGDLS, CDR2 YYNGEE, per germline. CDR3 amino acids: CASSVGLVGTDTQYF. In DNA form, the CDR3 reads TGTGCCAGCAGCGTAGGACTAGTTGGCACAGATACGCAGTATTTT.

V usage is TRBV14 and J usage is TRBJ1-4; 7 bases are a match to TRBD1. Germline values: CDR1 SGHDN, CDR2 FVKESK. This CDR3 is 15 amino acids long. Trimming cost V 2 bases and J 7 bases; bases outside gene matches: 7. CDR3 DNA: TGTGCCAGCAGCCAAAGGCAGGGGGGTGTTGAAAAACTGTTTTTT. Protein: CASSQRQGGVEKLFF.

The J gene is TRBJ1-5, the V gene TRBV19; TRBD1 might be the D (5 bases). In germline, CDR1 is LNHDA, CDR2 SQIVND (reference sequence). The CDR3 length is 16 residues. Trimming pared 3 bases from V and 6 bases from J, leaving 18 bases between. CDR3 residues: CASSIGAGRGGQPQHF. The DNA for the CDR3 is TGTGCCAGTAGTATTGGGGCAGGGAGGGGCGGTCAGCCCCAGCATTTT.

The chain is built from TRBV27 and TRBJ2-5, with TRBD1 identical over 7 bases. This CDR3 contains 17 residues. The junction had 17 bases not matched to a gene; V was cut back by 6 bases and J by 4 bases. CDR1 is MNHEY, CDR2 SMNVEV, per germline (reference sequence). CDR3 in DNA: TGTGCCAGCAGCCCACTCCGTAAGACAGGGAAAGTAGAGACCCAGTACTTC. Translating gives CASSPLRKTGKVETQYF.

This clone turned up a few times. The rearrangement joins TRBV11-3 to TRBJ2-3; weak D call: TRBD2 (5 bases). With 1 base removed from V and 5 bases from J, the gap between germline ends came to 13 bases. The CDR3 covers 15 residues. Germline assignment: CDR1 SGHNT and CDR2 YENEEA. The CDR3 DNA reads as TGTGCCAGCAGCTTAGTGTTTACGGGGAGAGATACGCAGTATTTT. It specifies CASSLVFTGRDTQYF.

The J gene is TRBJ2-7, the V gene TRBV28; 9 bases are shared with TRBD1. After removal of 1 base from V and 3 bases from J, the junction contained 22 bases not matched to a gene. The germline V gene encodes CDR1 MDHEN and CDR2 SYDVKM. The CDR3 is 21 amino acids. The DNA for the CDR3 is TGTGCCAGCAGTTTATTCCAGGAACTCAACCCCGGGACAGGGAATCTCTACGAGCAGTACTTC. It codes for CASSLFQELNPGTGNLYEQYF. The whole variable domain, filled in from reference TRBV28 and TRBJ2-7, reads DVKVTQSSRYLVKRTGEKVFLECVQDMDHENMFWYRQDPGLGLRLIYFSYDVKMKEKGDIPEGYSVSREKKERFSLILESASTNQTSMYLCASSLFQELNPGTGNLYEQYFGPGTRLTVT.

The rearrangement joins TRBV28 to TRBJ1-2; 7 bases agree with TRBD1. The CDR3 has 14 amino acids. Losses at the gene ends were 5 bases for V and 8 bases for J; bases not matched to a gene: 11. The germline V gene encodes CDR1 MDHEN and CDR2 SYDVKM. The CDR3 spells CASSPSDRPLGYTF. The CDR3, as DNA: TGTGCCAGCAGTCCATCGGACAGGCCCCTGGGCTACACCTTC.

The rearrangement uses TRBV5-1 and TRBJ2-5; 9 bases are a match to TRBD2. CDR3 length equals 15 residues. Trimming removed 4 bases from V and 4 bases from J; junction bases left unmatched: 8. Germline CDR1 SGHRS, CDR2 YFSETQ. This chain's CDR3 is CASSLKREVGETQYF. The CDR3 DNA follows: TGCGCCAGCAGCCTAAAGCGGGAGGTAGGAGAGACCCAGTACTTC.

The V and J genes are TRBV5-6 and TRBJ2-1; D is perhaps TRBD2 (5 bases). CDR3 size: 12 residues. Germline V gene sequence: CDR1 SGHDT, CDR2 YYEEEE. Trimming left V 4 bases short and J 9 bases short, with 11 bases between. The CDR3 region has the DNA TGTGCCAGCAGCCTCACTAGAACTGAGCAGTTCTTC. This gives the protein CASSLTRTEQFF.